The 10 T cell receptor beta chains below were found in one sample sequenced in a study of T cell responses to AZD1222 COVID-19 vaccine. Sequenced by immunoSEQ multiplex PCR; TCRdb stores in-frame clones only, minus some. The sample lists about 130,000 clones; 93% were seen once. The sequences come from peripheral blood, collected on day 0 of AZD1222 vaccination. Receptors were obtained from an adult in good health.

This clone was seen just once. Relative to the germline gene, one junction end is altered; a read error may explain this. The gene calls are TRBV5-1 and TRBJ2-7, with D uncertain. The germline CDR1 and CDR2 sequences are SGHRS and YFSETQ. The CDR3 covers 13 residues. CDR3 sequence (DNA): TGCGCCAGCAGCACCGACCGCTCCCACGAGCAGTACTTC. Its protein product is CASSTDRSHEQYF.

The chain has TRBV7-2 and TRBJ1-1; D may be TRBD1 (5 bases). Germline-derived CDR1 and CDR2 are SGHTA and FQGNSA. V gave up 1 base and J gave up 10 bases, with 10 bases separating them. CDR3 size: 12 residues. This chain's CDR3 is CASSLDGAGAFF. CDR3 DNA: TGTGCCAGCAGCTTAGATGGGGCAGGAGCTTTCTTT.

This clone was seen a handful of times. This chain links TRBV28 with TRBJ1-4, with 7 bases identical to TRBD1. J lost 4 bases, V lost 2 bases, and 7 bases had no gene match. This CDR3 has 16 amino acids. Looked up from germline, CDR1 is MDHEN and CDR2 is SYDVKM. In DNA form, the CDR3 reads TGTGCCAGCAGTTTACCTACCGGGACAGATAATGAAAAACTGTTTTTT. This encodes CASSLPTGTDNEKLFF.

This chain connects TRBV5-1 to TRBJ1-5; D may be TRBD1 (5 bases). Trimming removed 4 bases from V and 6 bases from J, with 14 bases in between. The CDR3 covers 14 residues. Looked up from germline, CDR1 is SGHRS and CDR2 is YFSETQ. The chain's CDR3 is CASSPGRGRQPQHF. Here the CDR3 DNA reads TGCGCCAGCAGCCCGGGGAGGGGACGTCAGCCCCAGCATTTT.

The V and J genes are TRBV28 and TRBJ1-3, with a possible D match to TRBD1 (6 bases). Looked up from germline, CDR1 is MDHEN and CDR2 is SYDVKM. CDR3 length: 16 residues. Trimming pared 6 bases from V and 0 bases from J, leaving 15 bases between. The chain's CDR3 is CASREGGQLSGNTIYF. CDR3 bases: TGTGCCAGCAGGGAAGGAGGACAGCTCTCTGGAAACACCATATATTTT.

The chain recombines TRBV5-1 with TRBJ2-5; TRBD2 matches at 7 bases. The germline CDR1 and CDR2 sequences are SGHRS and YFSETQ. V shed 4 bases and J 5 bases; nucleotides not matched to a gene: 14. This CDR3 region has 16 residues. In nucleotides, the CDR3 is TGCGCCAGCAGCGCAGACCCAACGGGGGGTCGGGAGACCCAGTACTTC. Translation gives CASSADPTGGRETQYF. Full variable domain (outside the CDR3, taken from reference TRBV5-1 and TRBJ2-5): KAGVTQTPRYLIKTRGQQVTLSCSPISGHRSVSWYQQTPGQGLQFLFEYFSETQRNKGNFPGRFSGRQFSNSRSEMNVSTLELGDSALYLCASSADPTGGRETQYFGPGTRLLVL.

The table lists this clone with a count of one. V and J are TRBV7-2 and TRBJ1-2; TRBD1 is a possible D gene (6 bases). The V end was cut by 2 bases, the J end by 5 bases, with 15 bases between. The germline V gene encodes CDR1 SGHTA and CDR2 FQGNSA. CDR3 length: 15 residues. CDR3 sequence (DNA): TGTGCCAGCAGCTTAATCGCGGGACACTGGTATGGCTACACCTTC. Its protein is CASSLIAGHWYGYTF. The full variable domain, with the rest looked up from reference TRBV7-2 and TRBJ1-2, is GAGVSQSPSNKVTEKGKDVELRCDPISGHTALYWYRQSLGQGLEFLIYFQGNSAPDKSGLPSDRFSAERTGGSVSTLTIQRTQQEDSAVYLCASSLIAGHWYGYTFGSGTRLTVV.

This chain joins TRBV7-2 and TRBJ1-5; D gene uncertain. This CDR3 contains 13 residues. Germline loops: CDR1 SGHTA, CDR2 FQGNSA. The V end lost 1 base, the J end lost 1 base, and 2 bases lay between the germline ends. The CDR3 sequence is CASSLDSNQPQHF. As DNA, the CDR3 is TGTGCCAGCAGCTTAGACAGCAATCAGCCCCAGCATTTT. Looking up the rest from reference TRBV7-2 and TRBJ1-5 gives the full variable domain: GAGVSQSPSNKVTEKGKDVELRCDPISGHTALYWYRQSLGQGLEFLIYFQGNSAPDKSGLPSDRFSAERTGGSVSTLTIQRTQQEDSAVYLCASSLDSNQPQHFGDGTRLSIL.

The genes are TRBV19 and TRBJ1-6; D call uncertain. V lost 1 base and J lost 9, with 7 bases in between. There are 13 residues in the CDR3. Germline CDR1 and CDR2: LNHDA and SQIVND (reference sequence). The CDR3 DNA reads TGTGCCAGTAGTATAGCGGTTCGTTCACCCCTCCACTTT. Protein: CASSIAVRSPLHF.

The J gene is TRBJ2-3, the V gene TRBV2, with D uncertain. Germline assignment: CDR1 SNHLY and CDR2 FYNNEI. CDR3 length: 12 amino acids. Trimming cost V 6 bases and J 0 bases, with 4 bases left between them. The CDR3 here is CASSSSTDTQYF. The DNA for the CDR3 is TGTGCCAGCAGCTCTAGCACAGATACGCAGTATTTT.